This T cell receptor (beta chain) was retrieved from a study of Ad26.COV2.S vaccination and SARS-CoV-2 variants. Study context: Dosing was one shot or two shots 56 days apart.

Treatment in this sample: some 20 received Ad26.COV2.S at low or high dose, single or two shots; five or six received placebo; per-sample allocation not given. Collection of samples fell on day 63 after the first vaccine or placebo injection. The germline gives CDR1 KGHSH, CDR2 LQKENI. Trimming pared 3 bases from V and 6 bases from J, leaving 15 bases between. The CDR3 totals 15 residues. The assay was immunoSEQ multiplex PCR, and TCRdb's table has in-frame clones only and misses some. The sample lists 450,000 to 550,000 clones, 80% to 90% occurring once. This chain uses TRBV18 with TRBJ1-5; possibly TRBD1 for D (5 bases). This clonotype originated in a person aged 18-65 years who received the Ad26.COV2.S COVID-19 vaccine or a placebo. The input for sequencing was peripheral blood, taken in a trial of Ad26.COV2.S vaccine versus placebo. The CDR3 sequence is CASSPGGGAAQPQHF. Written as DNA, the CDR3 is TGTGCCAGCTCACCGGGGGGAGGGGCCGCTCAGCCCCAGCATTTT.